This T cell receptor (beta chain) was captured by sequencing in a study of T cell responses to AZD1222 COVID-19 vaccine. The assay was immunoSEQ multiplex PCR, and TCRdb's table has in-frame clones only and misses some. The sample holds roughly 110,000 clones, about 90% seen once. Trimming stripped 7 bases from V and 3 bases from J, with 19 bases between. CDR1 and CDR2 from the germline V gene are SGHVS and FQNEAQ. The length of the CDR3 is 15 residues. The chain has TRBV7-8 and TRBJ2-7; D is uncertain. This clonotype was obtained from an adult who received the AZD1222 COVID-19 vaccine. The sequenced sample was peripheral blood, obtained 28 days after the second AZD1222 dose. The CDR3 sequence: CASTQQRIPDYEQYF. In nucleotides, the CDR3 is TGTGCCAGCACCCAACAGAGGATCCCCGACTACGAGCAGTACTTC.